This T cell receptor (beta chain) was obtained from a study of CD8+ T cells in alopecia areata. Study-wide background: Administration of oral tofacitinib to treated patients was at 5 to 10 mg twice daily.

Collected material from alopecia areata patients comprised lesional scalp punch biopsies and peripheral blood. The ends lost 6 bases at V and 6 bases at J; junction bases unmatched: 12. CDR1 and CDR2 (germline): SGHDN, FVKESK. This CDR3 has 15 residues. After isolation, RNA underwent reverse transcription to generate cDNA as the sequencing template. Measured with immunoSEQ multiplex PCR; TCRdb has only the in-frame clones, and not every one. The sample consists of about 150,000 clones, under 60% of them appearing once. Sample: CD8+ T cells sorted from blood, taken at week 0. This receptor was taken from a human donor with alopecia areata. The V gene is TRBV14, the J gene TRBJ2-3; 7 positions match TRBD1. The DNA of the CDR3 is TGTGCCAGCAGTGGGACAGCGAGATCGGTGGATACGCAGTATTTT. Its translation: CASSGTARSVDTQYF.